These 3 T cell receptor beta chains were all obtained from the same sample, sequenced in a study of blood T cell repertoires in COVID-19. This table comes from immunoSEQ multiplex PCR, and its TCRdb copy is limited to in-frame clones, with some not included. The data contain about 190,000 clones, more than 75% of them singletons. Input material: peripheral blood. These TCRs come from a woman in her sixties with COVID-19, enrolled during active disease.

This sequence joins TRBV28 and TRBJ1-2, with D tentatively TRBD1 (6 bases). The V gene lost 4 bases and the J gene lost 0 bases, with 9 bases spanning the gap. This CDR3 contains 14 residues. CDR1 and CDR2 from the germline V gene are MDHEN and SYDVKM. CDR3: CASSSGQANYGYTF. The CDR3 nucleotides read TGTGCCAGCAGTTCGGGACAAGCTAACTATGGCTACACCTTC.

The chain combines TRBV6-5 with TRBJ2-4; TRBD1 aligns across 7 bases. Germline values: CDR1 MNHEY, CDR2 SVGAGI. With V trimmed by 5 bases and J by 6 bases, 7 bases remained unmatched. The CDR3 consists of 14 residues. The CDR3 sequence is CASSNRDSRNIQYF. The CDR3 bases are TGTGCCAGCAGTAACCGGGACAGCCGAAACATTCAGTACTTC.

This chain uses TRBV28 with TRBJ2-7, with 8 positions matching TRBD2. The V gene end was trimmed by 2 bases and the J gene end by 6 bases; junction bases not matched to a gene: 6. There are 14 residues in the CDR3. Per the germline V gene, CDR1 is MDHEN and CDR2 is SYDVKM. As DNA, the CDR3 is TGTGCCAGCAGTTTAGGCGGGGGGTTCTTCGAGCAGTACGTC. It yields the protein CASSLGGGFFEQYV.